A single TCR beta chain is shown here with its context. These data are taken from a study of technical replicates of blood from several donors. Sequencing was performed with immunoSEQ multiplex PCR; in TCRdb, only in-frame clones are kept and a portion is missing. This sample yields some 77,000 clones, of which about 96% are seen a single time; roughly 0.34% belongs to the top ten. The sequence derives from a human donor in good health. Sequencing was performed on T cells isolated from PBMCs.

The CDR3 DNA sequence: TGTGCCAGCAGTGAGCCTACTATAGCGGGAGGGACAGATACGCAGTATTTT. It is translated as CASSEPTIAGGTDTQYF. The rearrangement joins TRBV25-1 to TRBJ2-3, with 11 positions matching TRBD2. The germline V gene encodes CDR1 MGHDK and CDR2 SYGVNS. J was trimmed by 3 bases and V by 3 bases; bases with no gene match: 8. The CDR3 is 17 amino acids.